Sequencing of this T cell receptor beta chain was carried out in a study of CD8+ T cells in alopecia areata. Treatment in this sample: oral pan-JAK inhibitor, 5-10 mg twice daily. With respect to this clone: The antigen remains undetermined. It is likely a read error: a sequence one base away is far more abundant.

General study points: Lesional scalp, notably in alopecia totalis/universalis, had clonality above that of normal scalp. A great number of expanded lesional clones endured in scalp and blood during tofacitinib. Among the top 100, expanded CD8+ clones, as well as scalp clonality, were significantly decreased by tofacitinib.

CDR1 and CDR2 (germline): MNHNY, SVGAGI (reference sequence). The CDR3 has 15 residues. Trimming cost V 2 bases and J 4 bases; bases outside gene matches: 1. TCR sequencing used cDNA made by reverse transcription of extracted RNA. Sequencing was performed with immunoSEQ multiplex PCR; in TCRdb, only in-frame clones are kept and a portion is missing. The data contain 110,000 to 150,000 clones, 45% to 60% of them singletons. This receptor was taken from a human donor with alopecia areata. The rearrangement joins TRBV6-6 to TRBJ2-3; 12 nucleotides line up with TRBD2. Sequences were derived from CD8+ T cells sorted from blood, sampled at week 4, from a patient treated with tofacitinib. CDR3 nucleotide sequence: TGTGCCAGCAGTTACGCTAGCGGGGGGGCAGATACGCAGTATTTT. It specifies CASSYASGGADTQYF.